Listed here are 29 T cell receptor beta chains from one sample, sequenced in a study of cytomegalovirus exposure and HLA in healthy donors (dated by TCRdb to 2016 to 2017). Library construction relied on the immunoSEQ multiplex PCR assay. For the multiplex PCR, a mixture combining 60 forward primers for TCR Vbeta segments and 13 reverse primers for TCR Jbeta segments was used. Drawn from immuneACCESS, this table holds only the in-frame rearrangements with V and J called that TCRdb kept. Clones are partly lost; checked studies trace under half to an unresolved V gene and leave the rest unexplained. This sample holds some 56,000 clones; 75% to 85% were observed only once. The ten largest clones capture roughly 1.5% of the sample. The sample consisted of PBMCs. These receptors came from a human donor in good health.

This rearrangement joins TRBV27 to TRBJ1-4; TRBD1 matches 8 bases. The CDR3 totals 20 residues. V lost 1 base, J lost 2 bases, and 15 bases stayed unmatched. Germline assignment: CDR1 MNHEY and CDR2 SMNVEV (reference sequence). This CDR3 is CASSLYRTGIFLTTNEKLFF. The DNA for the CDR3 is TGTGCCAGCAGTTTATATCGGACAGGGATCTTCTTGACTACTAATGAAAAACTGTTTTTT.

With regard to this clone: The germline gene is not matched at one end of the junction; a read error may be the cause. The rearrangement joins TRBV9 to TRBJ2-3; 8 nucleotides align to TRBD2. Germline CDR1 is SGDLS and CDR2 is YYNGEE. The CDR3 is made up of 17 amino acids. The CDR3 region is CASSVEGGGPSTDAQYF. Written as DNA, the CDR3 is TGTGCCAGCAGCGTAGAGGGCGGGGGGCCAAGCACAGATGCGCAGTATTTT.

The genes are TRBV9 and TRBJ1-5; D unclear. The V and J ends lost 1 base and 2 bases respectively, with 7 bases between them. CDR1 and CDR2 (germline): SGDLS, YYNGEE. This CDR3 contains 14 residues. The CDR3: CASSVFGGNQPQHF. Here the CDR3 DNA reads TGTGCCAGCAGCGTATTCGGGGGCAATCAGCCCCAGCATTTT.

The rearrangement uses TRBV9 and TRBJ1-1, with TRBD1 matching 8 bases. Looked up from germline, CDR1 is SGDLS and CDR2 is YYNGEE. This CDR3 comprises 16 residues. The trim removed 4 bases at V and 4 bases at J, leaving 12 bases unmatched. The CDR3 coding sequence is TGTGCCAGCAGCCCAACACCGGACAGGGTTGGCACTGAAGCTTTCTTT. Protein sequence: CASSPTPDRVGTEAFF.

This clone was seen a handful of times. This sequence joins TRBV11-2 and TRBJ2-7; 7 nucleotides match TRBD2. In germline, CDR1 is SGHAT, CDR2 FQNNGV. V shed 3 bases and J 6 bases; nucleotides not matched to a gene: 2. The CDR3 spans 12 residues. CDR3 coding DNA: TGTGCCAGCAGCTTTAGACTAGCCGAGCAGTACTTC. It specifies CASSFRLAEQYF.

The chain couples TRBV4-2 to TRBJ1-5; 7 nucleotides match TRBD1. The CDR3 sequence is 15 residues long. Germline loops: CDR1 LGHNA, CDR2 YNFKEQ. After removal of 8 bases from V and 3 bases from J, the junction contained 10 bases not matched to a gene. CDR3 region: CASRRTGVDNQPQHF. CDR3 DNA: TGTGCCAGCCGACGAACAGGGGTGGACAATCAGCCCCAGCATTTT.

The genes are TRBV7-2 and TRBJ2-1; TRBD2 is a possible D gene (5 bases). Per the germline V gene, CDR1 is SGHTA and CDR2 is FQGNSA. Between the trimmed V and J ends, which lost 1 base and 3 bases, there was a span of 10 bases. The CDR3 runs to 15 residues. CDR3 in amino acids: CASSLVGRGYNEQFF. Here the CDR3 DNA reads TGTGCCAGCAGCTTAGTGGGCCGGGGCTACAATGAGCAGTTCTTC.

The J gene is TRBJ2-5, the V gene TRBV7-2; perhaps TRBD1 as D (6 bases). Between the trimmed V and J ends, which lost 5 bases and 4 bases, there was a span of 14 bases. This CDR3 comprises 14 residues. CDR1 is SGHTA, CDR2 FQGNSA, per germline. The CDR3 DNA reads TGTGCCAGCAGCGTCGATCAGGGGCGAGAGACCCAGTACTTC. This codes for CASSVDQGRETQYF.

The chain combines TRBV6-5 with TRBJ1-2; no clear D. The germline V gene has CDR1 MNHEY and CDR2 SVGAGI. Trimming took off 6 bases at V and 8 bases at J, with 16 bases between the two ends. CDR3 length equals 13 residues. The CDR3, as DNA: TGTGCCAGCAGCCGCGGATCCTCGAAAGGCTACACCTTC. It is translated as CASSRGSSKGYTF.

This rearrangement joins TRBV2 to TRBJ1-6; tentative D call: TRBD1 (5 bases). Deletions cut 8 bases from V and 10 bases from J, with 9 bases between. This CDR3 is 11 amino acids long. The V gene's germline CDR1 is SNHLY and CDR2 FYNNEI. CDR3 sequence reads: CASQGVSPLHF. CDR3 nucleotide sequence: TGTGCCAGCCAAGGGGTATCACCCCTCCACTTT.

The chain employs TRBV11-1 and TRBJ2-7, with D perhaps matching TRBD2 (6 bases). CDR1 is SGHAT and CDR2 is FQDESV in the germline V gene (reference sequence). The CDR3 has 15 residues. The germline V and J ends were trimmed by 5 bases and 3 bases, with 17 bases remaining between them. Here the CDR3 DNA reads TGTGCCAGCAGCCCCCGGGACTTAGAAAACTACGAGCAGTACTTC. Amino acid sequence: CASSPRDLENYEQYF.

The chain employs TRBV7-2 and TRBJ2-3; 10 bases line up with TRBD2. The CDR3 is 16 amino acids. With 5 bases clipped from V and 2 bases from J, the junction kept 7 bases outside the gene matches. The germline V gene encodes CDR1 SGHTA and CDR2 FQGNSA. The CDR3 sequence: CASSPSGGHFTDTQYF. CDR3 DNA: TGTGCCAGCAGCCCTAGCGGGGGCCACTTCACAGATACGCAGTATTTT.

The DNA for the CDR3 is TGTGCCAGCAGAAGCTTTGGGCAGGGGGCCGTCAATGAGCAGTTCTTC. It translates to CASRSFGQGAVNEQFF. J is TRBJ2-1 and V is TRBV7-9; 8 nucleotides align to TRBD1. V lost 6 bases, J lost 6 bases, and 13 bases stayed unmatched. The CDR3 is made up of 16 amino acids. Germline V gene lookup returns CDR1 SEHNR and CDR2 FQNEAQ (reference sequence). Variable domain in full (rest from reference TRBV7-9 and TRBJ2-1): DTGVSQNPRHKITKRGQNVTFRCDPISEHNRLYWYRQTLGQGPEFLTYFQNEAQLEKSRLLSDRFSAERPKGSFSTLEIQRTEQGDSAMYLCASRSFGQGAVNEQFFGPGTRLTVL.

As to this clone: At one end, the junction sequence differs from germline, possibly due to a read error. The rearrangement links TRBV4-3 to TRBJ1-5, with D possibly TRBD1 on 6 matching bases. CDR3 size: 16 residues. Per the germline V gene, CDR1 is LGHNA and CDR2 is YSLEER. CDR3: CASSQDLDSYNQPQHF. CDR3 nucleotide sequence: TGCGCTAGCAGCCAAGATTTGGACAGCTACAATCAGCCCCAGCATTTT.

This clone has only a few counts. The chain is built from TRBV7-3 and TRBJ2-3, with TRBD2 matching 12 bases. This CDR3 region has 15 residues. Germline CDR1 SGHTA, CDR2 FQGTGA. After removal of 2 bases from V and 3 bases from J, the junction contained 0 bases not matched to a gene. The CDR3 DNA sequence: TGTGCCAGCAGCTTAGGACTAGCGGGGACAGATACGCAGTATTTT. Translated: CASSLGLAGTDTQYF.

V is TRBV4-3 and J is TRBJ1-2, with 7 positions matching TRBD1. The CDR3 covers 15 residues. With 3 bases clipped from V and 4 bases from J, the junction kept 8 bases outside the gene matches. Per germline, CDR1 LGHNA and CDR2 YSLEER. For the CDR3, the DNA is TGCGCCAGCAGCCATACAAGGGACAGCTTCTATGGCTACACCTTC. Its translation: CASSHTRDSFYGYTF.

V gene TRBV13 combines with J gene TRBJ2-1, with TRBD2 identical over 15 bases. CDR3 length: 15 amino acids. The ends lost 6 bases at V and 8 bases at J; junction bases unmatched: 5. The germline gives CDR1 PRHDT, CDR2 FYEKMQ (reference sequence). The CDR3 region is CASRKGTSGRHEQFF. As DNA, the CDR3 is TGTGCCAGCAGAAAAGGGACTAGCGGGAGGCATGAGCAGTTCTTC.

This clone was observed a handful of times. The chain combines TRBV6-6 with TRBJ2-6; D is possibly TRBD2 (6 bases). The CDR3 is 13 residues long. The V end was cut by 9 bases, the J end by 1 base, with 7 bases between. In germline, CDR1 is MNHNY, CDR2 SVGAGI (reference sequence). The CDR3 here is CASGGSGANVLTF. The CDR3 coding sequence is TGTGCCAGTGGGGGGTCTGGGGCCAACGTCCTGACTTTC.

The genes are TRBV30 and TRBJ2-7; 8 nucleotides agree with TRBD1. The germline V gene has CDR1 GTSNPN and CDR2 SVGIG (reference sequence). The ends lost 0 bases at V and 6 bases at J; junction bases unmatched: 7. CDR3 length equals 14 residues. Here the CDR3 reads CAWSVGTGLSEQYF. CDR3 nucleotides: TGTGCCTGGAGTGTCGGGACAGGCCTTTCCGAGCAGTACTTC. Full variable domain (remainder filled in from reference TRBV30 and TRBJ2-7): SQTIHQWPATLVQPVGSPLSLECTVEGTSNPNLYWYRQAAGRGLQLLFYSVGIGQISSEVPQNLSASRPQDRQFILSSKKLLLSDSGFYLCAWSVGTGLSEQYFGPGTRLTVT.

This clone turned up a few times. CDR3 region: CASSFFGGLTDTQYF. DNA of the CDR3: TGTGCCAGCAGCTTTTTCGGGGGACTCACAGATACGCAGTATTTT. The rearrangement joins TRBV7-3 to TRBJ2-3, with D perhaps TRBD2 (6 bases). V lost 3 bases, J lost 2 bases, and 12 bases lay in between. The CDR3 extends over 15 amino acids. Germline-derived CDR1 and CDR2 are SGHTA and FQGTGA.

V is TRBV2 and J is TRBJ2-1; TRBD1 aligns across 8 bases. The ends lost 5 bases at V and 0 bases at J; junction bases unmatched: 3. The CDR3 has 15 residues. CDR1 is SNHLY and CDR2 is FYNNEI in the germline V gene. In nucleotides, the CDR3 is TGTGCCAGCAGTAACGACAGGGGCTCCTACAATGAGCAGTTCTTC. It encodes CASSNDRGSYNEQFF.

The chain carries TRBV4-1 and TRBJ2-7; 8 nucleotides match TRBD1. Germline CDR1 reads MGHRA; CDR2 reads YSYEKL. The CDR3 spans 15 residues. V lost 1 base and J lost 0; bases outside the gene matches: 2. Here the CDR3 DNA reads TGCGCCAGCAGCCAAGGGCAGGGGGCCTCCTACGAGCAGTACTTC. Encoded protein: CASSQGQGASYEQYF.

CDR3: CASSQPGAGELFF. CDR3 nucleotide sequence: TGTGCCAGCAGCCAACCGGGGGCCGGGGAGCTGTTTTTT. The chain has TRBV4-2 and TRBJ2-2, with D tentatively TRBD2 (6 bases). Looked up from germline, CDR1 is LGHNA and CDR2 is YNFKEQ. The CDR3 has 13 amino acids. Trimming left V 2 bases short and J 6 bases short, with 7 bases between.

V is TRBV7-9 and J is TRBJ1-5; no firm D call. V was shortened by 5 bases and J by 0 bases, with 5 bases between the two germline ends. The CDR3 length is 13 residues. The germline V gene encodes CDR1 SEHNR and CDR2 FQNEAQ (reference sequence). The CDR3 protein is CASSKLSNQPQHF. CDR3 in DNA: TGTGCCAGCAGCAAGCTTAGCAATCAGCCCCAGCATTTT.

V and J are TRBV28 and TRBJ1-2; 7 bases fit TRBD1. Trimming removed 2 bases from V and 3 bases from J; junction bases left unmatched: 9. The germline gives CDR1 MDHEN, CDR2 SYDVKM. The CDR3 loop spans 16 amino acids. CDR3 DNA sequence: TGTGCCAGCAGTTTAAGCTGGGACAGCAGTTACTATGGCTACACCTTC. Translating it yields CASSLSWDSSYYGYTF.

This clone has just one count. The chain is built from TRBV27 and TRBJ1-5; a weak D match, TRBD1 (6 bases). The germline CDR1 and CDR2 sequences are MNHEY and SMNVEV (reference sequence). Trimming left V 6 bases short and J 4 bases short, with 13 bases between. The CDR3 is 14 residues long. CDR3 residues: CASSRRDTNQPQHF. The CDR3 nucleotides are TGTGCCAGCAGCCGCAGGGACACGAATCAGCCCCAGCATTTT.

This clone was recorded a few times. Germline and junction disagree at one end, which may indicate a read error. The chain couples TRBV28 to TRBJ2-1, with TRBD2 as a possible D gene (5 bases). CDR1 and CDR2 from the germline V gene are MDHEN and SYDVKM. The CDR3 covers 13 residues. DNA for the CDR3: TGTGCCAGCAGAGGGAGCTCCTATAATGAGCAGTTCTTC. This encodes CASRGSSYNEQFF.

The chain is built from TRBV5-1 and TRBJ2-1, with 9 bases aligning to TRBD2. J lost 0 bases, V lost 1 base, and 8 bases had no gene match. From germline, CDR1 is SGHRS and CDR2 YFSETQ. This CDR3 spans 18 amino acids. CDR3 DNA sequence: TGCGCCAGCAGCTTGAGTGGTAGCGGGGGTCCCTCCTACAATGAGCAGTTCTTC. Its translation: CASSLSGSGGPSYNEQFF. Filled out from reference TRBV5-1 and TRBJ2-1, the complete variable domain reads KAGVTQTPRYLIKTRGQQVTLSCSPISGHRSVSWYQQTPGQGLQFLFEYFSETQRNKGNFPGRFSGRQFSNSRSEMNVSTLELGDSALYLCASSLSGSGGPSYNEQFFGPGTRLTVL.

V gene TRBV4-1 combines with J gene TRBJ2-5; 12 positions agree with TRBD2. Germline V gives CDR1 MGHRA, CDR2 YSYEKL. Losses at the gene ends were 0 bases for V and 5 bases for J; bases not matched to a gene: 22. This CDR3 has 22 amino acids. CDR3 DNA: TGCGCCAGCAGCCAAGATACTCCGCATAGGGATACTAGCGGGGGGTCCAGGGAGACCCAGTACTTC. Protein product: CASSQDTPHRDTSGGSRETQYF.